This TCR beta chain derives from a study of memory CD4+ T cells and cytomegalovirus serostatus. The study, taken as a whole, reports: Each of approximately 73 CMV-associated TCRbeta sequences occurred in one to five individuals.

About this clone itself: Its target is not known.

The sort gate was single viable CD3+CD4+CD8-CD45RO+ cells for memory CD4+ T cells. Original processing notes: After removing out-of-frame reads, around 2 million distinct TCRbeta sequences remained. Using immunoSEQ multiplex PCR, the repertoire was profiled, and TCRdb retains in-frame clones only, with some absent. Clone size and the V and J calls come from that table; the DNA yielded D and trimming. The sample contains just over 40,000 clones, about 85% of which appear only once. After removal of 5 bases from V and 9 bases from J, the junction contained 13 bases not matched to a gene. CDR3 length equals 15 residues. Per germline, CDR1 LNHDA and CDR2 SQIVND (reference sequence).

Sequenced sample: memory CD4+ T cells from blood. J is TRBJ2-1 and V is TRBV19, with TRBD2 identical over 7 bases. The TCR was taken from an adult in good health and CMV-seronegative. CDR3 nucleotide sequence: TGTGCCAGTAGTCCCCTCGAAGGCGGGGGTGGTGAGCAGTTCTTC. This encodes CASSPLEGGGGEQFF.